This T cell receptor beta chain stems from a study of T cell responses to AZD1222 COVID-19 vaccine. Findings of the study overall: Close to half of spike-specific TCRs reportedly recognize unmutated variant regions.

The CDR3 length is 13 residues. V lost 5 bases and J lost 8, with 15 bases in between. Germline loops: CDR1 MNHEY, CDR2 SVGAGI. Worth noting for this clone: Its cognate antigen is unknown.

The table came from immunoSEQ multiplex PCR; TCRdb's copy has only in-frame clones and leaves some out. The sample includes 90,000 to 120,000 clones, approximately 88% of them seen just once. The gene calls are TRBV6-5 and TRBJ1-2, with D unresolved. The source material was peripheral blood, sampled on day 0 of AZD1222 vaccination. The receptor was isolated from an adult in good health. Here the CDR3 reads CASSPSEGWGYTF. The CDR3 DNA is TGTGCCAGCAGTCCATCGGAAGGATGGGGCTACACCTTC.